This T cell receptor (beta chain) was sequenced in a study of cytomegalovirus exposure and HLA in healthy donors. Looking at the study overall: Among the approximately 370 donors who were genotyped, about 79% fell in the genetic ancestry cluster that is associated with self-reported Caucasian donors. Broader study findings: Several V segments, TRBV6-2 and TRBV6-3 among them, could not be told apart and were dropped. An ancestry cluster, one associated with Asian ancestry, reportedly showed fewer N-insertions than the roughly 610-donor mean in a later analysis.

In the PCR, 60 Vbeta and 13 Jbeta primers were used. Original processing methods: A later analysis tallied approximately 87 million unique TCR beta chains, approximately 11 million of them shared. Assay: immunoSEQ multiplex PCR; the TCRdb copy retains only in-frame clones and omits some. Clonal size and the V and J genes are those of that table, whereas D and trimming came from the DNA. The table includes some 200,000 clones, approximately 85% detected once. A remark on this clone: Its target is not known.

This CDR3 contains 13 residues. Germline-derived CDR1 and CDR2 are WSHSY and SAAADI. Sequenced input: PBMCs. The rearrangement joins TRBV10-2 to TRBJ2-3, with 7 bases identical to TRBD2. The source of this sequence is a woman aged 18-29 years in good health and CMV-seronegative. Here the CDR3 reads CATGGTFADTQYF. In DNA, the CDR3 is TGCGCAACCGGGGGGACGTTTGCAGATACGCAGTATTTT.